These 6 T cell receptor beta chains share one sample of origin, sequenced in a study of T-cell memory formation after mild COVID-19. TCRdb re-analysed the 5' RACE reads in MiXCR, keeping a single row per CDR3 protein. Of about 350,000 distinct CDR3 sequences in the sample, around 15% were seen once. The sample consisted of PBMCs or a T cell subset sorted from them (not recorded which). These receptors were taken from a young man who had mild COVID-19 (a few samples of this study predate the infection). Cell type and time point are not known.

The chain's CDR3 is CASSGSVGNTEAFF. Here the CDR3 DNA reads TGTGCCAGCAGTGGGTCAGTCGGGAACACTGAAGCTTTCTTT. This chain joins TRBV28 and TRBJ1-1; D unclear. The CDR3 has 14 residues. Trimming removed 5 bases at V and 1 base at J, with 11 bases between. The V gene's germline CDR1 is MDHEN and CDR2 SYDVKM. The whole variable domain, remainder taken from reference TRBV28 and TRBJ1-1, is DVKVTQSSRYLVKRTGEKVFLECVQDMDHENMFWYRQDPGLGLRLIYFSYDVKMKEKGDIPEGYSVSREKKERFSLILESASTNQTSMYLCASSGSVGNTEAFFGQGTRLTVV.

There are many counts of this clonotype. CDR3 residues: CASSQDGTWETQYF. As DNA, the CDR3 is TGCGCCAGCAGCCAAGATGGAACCTGGGAGACCCAGTACTTC. The chain employs TRBV4-3 and TRBJ2-5; D is ambiguous. Trimming removed 0 bases at V and 5 bases at J, with 10 bases between. Germline assignment: CDR1 LGHNA and CDR2 YSLEER. CDR3 size: 14 residues.

V is TRBV7-2 and J is TRBJ1-1; D not resolved. Per germline, CDR1 SGHTA and CDR2 FQGNSA. This CDR3 comprises 11 residues. V shed 8 bases and J shed 11 bases, with 15 bases lying between them. CDR3 in DNA: TGTGCCAGCGGCAACAGCTATTTGGCTTTCTTT. As protein: CASGNSYLAFF.

This chain uses TRBV10-1 with TRBJ2-7; 9 nucleotides line up with TRBD1. V was clipped by 2 bases and J by 1 base; unmatched bases: 3. The CDR3 is made up of 15 amino acids. CDR1 and CDR2 from the germline V gene are WNHNN and SYGVQD (reference sequence). The CDR3 region has the DNA TGCGCCAGCAGTGAGGGACAGGGGCCTTCCTACGAGCAGTACTTC. This encodes CASSEGQGPSYEQYF.

This clonotype was seen more than once but under ten times. The chain links TRBV29-1 to TRBJ2-7, with 9 bases matching TRBD1. Per the germline V gene, CDR1 is SQVTM and CDR2 is ANQGSEA. The trim removed 4 bases at V and 5 bases at J, leaving 9 bases unmatched. The CDR3 is 14 amino acids. Here the CDR3 reads CSVANLQGAHEQYF. DNA for the CDR3: TGCAGCGTTGCAAACCTACAGGGGGCCCACGAGCAGTACTTC.

In nucleotides, the CDR3 is TGTGCCAGCAGCCCACGGCGAGACACCTACGAGCAGTACTTC. This codes for CASSPRRDTYEQYF. The V gene is TRBV9, the J gene TRBJ2-7; D is uncertain. CDR1 is SGDLS and CDR2 is YYNGEE in the germline V gene. Trimming took off 4 bases at V and 2 bases at J, with 13 bases between the two ends. This CDR3 is 14 amino acids long.